The source of this TCR beta chain is a study of CD8+ T cells in alopecia areata. Study findings and constraints: Mouse data revealed clearer TCR sharing than patient data did, a gap possibly tied to HLA.

This clone was detected a few times. The antigen remains undetermined. After isolation, RNA underwent reverse transcription to generate cDNA as the sequencing template. This table comes from immunoSEQ multiplex PCR, and its TCRdb copy is limited to in-frame clones, with some not included. The profile covers 190,000 or so clones, with nearly 60% appearing a single time and 5.5% taken by the ten largest. Treatment reported: oral pan-JAK inhibitor, 5-10 mg twice daily. The ends were cut back, 4 bases at V and 10 bases at J, with 18 bases in the middle. CDR3 length: 15 residues. CDR1 and CDR2 from the germline V gene are SGHRS and YFSETQ.

The specimen was CD4+ T cells sorted from blood, collected at week 24, from a patient treated with tofacitinib. This clonotype originated in a human donor with alopecia areata. This chain joins TRBV5-1 and TRBJ1-6; D is unclear. The CDR3 DNA is TGCGCCAGCAGCCTCGCAGGAGATCTAAGCTCACCCCTCCACTTT. It translates to CASSLAGDLSSPLHF. The full variable domain, completed using reference TRBV5-1 and TRBJ1-6, is KAGVTQTPRYLIKTRGQQVTLSCSPISGHRSVSWYQQTPGQGLQFLFEYFSETQRNKGNFPGRFSGRQFSNSRSEMNVSTLELGDSALYLCASSLAGDLSSPLHFGNGTRLTVT.